The 17 T cell receptor beta chains below come from one sample, sequenced in a study of regulatory T cells in long-lasting Graves disease. The authors built TCR beta libraries using iRepertoire HTBI primers and Arm-PCR of CDR3 regions. MiXCR, run by TCRdb on the multiplex PCR reads, gives a single entry per CDR3 protein. Found here are hundreds of thousands of distinct CDR3 sequences, 30% of them singletons; the top ten hold about two fifths. Time point indicated: persistent/refractory GD, antithyroid drugs over 5 years with positive TRAb. Isolated PBMC RNA provided the starting material for the TCR library. This specimen consisted of peripheral blood mononuclear cells (PBMCs), obtained when the disease was refractory, from a patient treated with antithyroid drugs. These receptors were obtained from a female donor with Graves disease.

This clonotype was found once. The rearrangement links TRBV30 to TRBJ1-6; D is ambiguous. The V gene lost 5 bases and the J gene lost 5 bases, with 10 bases spanning the gap. The CDR3 has 13 residues. Germline loops: CDR1 GTSNPN, CDR2 SVGIG (reference sequence). This CDR3 is CAWDGRNNSPLHF. CDR3 nucleotide sequence: TGTGCCTGGGATGGGCGGAATAATTCACCCCTCCACTTT.

This clonotype came up once. The chain combines TRBV15 with TRBJ1-5, with D perhaps TRBD1 (6 bases). Trimming left V 5 bases short and J 7 bases short, with 18 bases between. The CDR3 consists of 15 residues. CDR1 is LNHNV and CDR2 is YYDKDF in the germline V gene (reference sequence). The CDR3 reads CATSGGVGGSQPQHF. CDR3 nucleotides: TGTGCCACCAGCGGGGGGGTTGGGGGCTCCCAGCCCCAGCATTTT. Variable domain in full (rest from reference TRBV15 and TRBJ1-5): DAMVIQNPRYQVTQFGKPVTLSCSQTLNHNVMYWYQQKSSQAPKLLFHYYDKDFNNEADTPDNFQSRRPNTSFCFLDIRSPGLGDTAMYLCATSGGVGGSQPQHFGDGTRLSIL.

The chain uses TRBV30 and TRBJ2-7; unclear D gene. The CDR3 runs to 13 residues. Germline CDR1 and CDR2: GTSNPN and SVGIG (reference sequence). V lost 3 bases, J lost 2 bases, and 11 bases lay in between. DNA of the CDR3: TGTGCCTGGAGGGCAGACCTTGCCTACGAGCAGTACTTC. This gives the protein CAWRADLAYEQYF.

This sequence joins TRBV2 and TRBJ1-2; 7 bases align to TRBD1. Germline V gene lookup returns CDR1 SNHLY and CDR2 FYNNEI. Trimming cost V 1 base and J 2 bases; bases outside gene matches: 10. This CDR3 has 17 residues. The CDR3 bases are TGTGCCAGCAGTGAAGGGGTAGGGGGCGCATGGAACTATGGCTACACCTTC. Residues: CASSEGVGGAWNYGYTF. The full variable domain, with the rest looked up from reference TRBV2 and TRBJ1-2, is EPEVTQTPSHQVTQMGQEVILRCVPISNHLYFYWYRQILGQKVEFLVSFYNNEISEKSEIFDDQFSVERPDGSNFTLKIRSTKLEDSAMYFCASSEGVGGAWNYGYTFGSGTRLTVV.

This clonotype occurred many times. This sequence joins TRBV2 and TRBJ1-5, with 11 bases aligning to TRBD1. The V segment lost 9 bases and the J segment 6 bases; nucleotides outside the gene matches: 4. The CDR3 is made up of 13 amino acids. From germline, CDR1 is SNHLY and CDR2 FYNNEI. CDR3 residues: CARGQGEGQPQHF. The CDR3 DNA is TGTGCCAGGGGACAGGGGGAAGGTCAGCCCCAGCATTTT.

The rearrangement joins TRBV20-1 to TRBJ2-7, with 8 nucleotides matching TRBD2. Germline V gives CDR1 DFQATT, CDR2 SNEGSKA (reference sequence). Germline trimming cut 3 bases from V and 5 bases from J; bases unmatched to any gene: 6. The CDR3 length is 13 residues. CDR3 bases: TGCAGTGCTAGGAGTAGCGGGAACGACGAGCAGTACTTC. Protein sequence: CSARSSGNDEQYF.

The V and J genes are TRBV20-1 and TRBJ2-5, with TRBD2 matching over 10 bases. This CDR3 spans 15 amino acids. Germline V gene lookup returns CDR1 DFQATT and CDR2 SNEGSKA (reference sequence). The V segment lost 5 bases and the J segment 5 bases; nucleotides outside the gene matches: 11. CDR3 nucleotide sequence: TGCAGTGCTGCCCCTCTAGCGGGAGTAGGGGAGACCCAGTACTTC. Protein: CSAAPLAGVGETQYF.

At least ten counts were recorded for this clonotype. The chain joins TRBV2 to TRBJ2-5; D possibly uses TRBD1 or TRBD2 (6 bases each). CDR3 length: 14 amino acids. Germline V gives CDR1 SNHLY, CDR2 FYNNEI. The V end lost 3 bases, the J end lost 5 bases, and 13 bases lay between the germline ends. In DNA, the CDR3 is TGTGCCAGCAGTGACGGAGGGGGACGGGAGACCCAGTACTTC. Protein: CASSDGGGRETQYF.

The V gene is TRBV27, the J gene TRBJ1-5, with D tentatively TRBD1 (6 bases). Germline CDR1 is MNHEY and CDR2 is SMNVEV (reference sequence). V was clipped by 3 bases and J by 4 bases, with 10 bases between them. This CDR3 region has 14 residues. The CDR3 region is CASSFAGENQPQHF. Here the CDR3 DNA reads TGTGCCAGCAGTTTTGCAGGGGAGAATCAGCCCCAGCATTTT.

This chain connects TRBV3-1 to TRBJ1-6, with TRBD1 as a possible D gene (6 bases). The V end lost 4 bases, the J end lost 14 bases, and 21 bases lay between the germline ends. Germline V CDR1 and CDR2: LGHDT, YNNKEL (reference sequence). CDR3 length: 15 residues. CDR3: CASSPLVGGARTLHF. As DNA, the CDR3 is TGTGCCAGCAGCCCGTTAGTCGGGGGCGCAAGGACCCTCCACTTT.

This sequence joins TRBV3-1 and TRBJ1-5; D uncertain. CDR1 is LGHDT, CDR2 YNNKEL, per germline (reference sequence). The CDR3 is 13 residues long. V lost 5 bases to trimming and J lost 5 bases, with 10 bases between them. The CDR3 region is CASSDTVDQPQHF. The CDR3 region has the DNA TGTGCCAGCAGCGATACGGTGGATCAGCCCCAGCATTTT.

The chain is built from TRBV6-6 and TRBJ1-1, with D possibly TRBD1 on 5 matching bases. This CDR3 is built from 21 residues. Per germline, CDR1 MNHNY and CDR2 SVGAGI (reference sequence). The V and J ends lost 0 bases and 1 base respectively, with 27 bases between them. The CDR3 region has the DNA TGTGCCAGCAGTTACTCGCGAGGGGCTCGGGGCAGGGCGGGATCGAACACTGAAGCTTTCTTT. Translated, it gives CASSYSRGARGRAGSNTEAFF.

This clonotype appeared a few times. The rearrangement uses TRBV5-1 and TRBJ2-4; 9 bases align to TRBD2. Germline CDR1 reads SGHRS; CDR2 reads YFSETQ. V gave up 4 bases and J gave up 0 bases; unmatched junction bases: 14. CDR3 length equals 19 residues. CDR3 in amino acids: CASSPPTSGRDLAKNIQYF. In DNA, the CDR3 is TGCGCCAGCAGCCCCCCAACTAGCGGGCGCGACCTAGCCAAAAACATTCAGTACTTC.

As regards this clonotype: This likely comes from a read error, as the CDR3 has no conserved phenylalanine or tryptophan at its end. In DNA form, the CDR3 reads TGTGCCAGCAGTTACCCAGGGACAGGGAAGGGGAGCTACACCCTC. Residues: CASSYPGTGKGSYTL. The J gene is TRBJ1-2, the V gene TRBV6-2 or TRBV6-3; 9 bases map to TRBD1. V lost 2 bases and J lost 9; bases outside the gene matches: 10. There are 15 residues in the CDR3. Germline CDR1 is MNHEY and CDR2 is SVGEGT.

About this clonotype itself: The CDR3 does not end in the conserved phenylalanine or tryptophan, so this is likely a read error. The chain recombines TRBV27 with TRBJ1-1; 7 positions agree with TRBD1. This CDR3 region has 15 residues. Unmatched junction bases numbered 7, after V lost 2 bases and J lost 4 bases. Germline lookup yields CDR1 MNHEY and CDR2 SMNVEV (reference sequence). The CDR3 coding sequence is TGTGCCAGCAGTTTACTCCCAGGGGGAAGCACTGAAGCTTTCCTT. Protein product: CASSLLPGGSTEAFL.

CDR3: CASSSGLAGEAEQFF. The CDR3 coding sequence is TGTGCCAGCAGCTCGGGACTAGCGGGAGAGGCTGAGCAGTTCTTC. V and J are TRBV7-2 and TRBJ2-1; 14 bases fit TRBD2. V shed 4 bases, J shed 9 bases, and the junction held 5 bases outside the gene matches. This CDR3 is built from 15 residues. Germline CDR1 is SGHTA and CDR2 is FQGNSA.

This clonotype was counted a few times. The chain combines TRBV3-1 with TRBJ1-6, with unresolved D. The V end lost 0 bases, the J end lost 10 bases, and 7 bases lay between the germline ends. Germline values: CDR1 LGHDT, CDR2 YNNKEL (reference sequence). This CDR3 has 13 amino acids. CDR3 DNA sequence: TGTGCCAGCAGCCAAGAGGAGGGCTCACCCCTCCACTTT. Encoded protein: CASSQEEGSPLHF.